Listed here are 19 T cell receptor beta chains from one sample, sequenced in a study of blood T cell repertoires in COVID-19. Generated by immunoSEQ multiplex PCR, the TCRdb table keeps only in-frame clones and is missing some. Seen here are roughly 200,000 clones, more than 80% observed once, and the top ten hold 6.5% to 9%. Sequenced sample: peripheral blood. Source of these receptors: an older woman with acute or convalescent COVID-19.

CDR3 loop: CASSSLGGESYNEQFF. For the CDR3, the DNA is TGCGCCAGCAGCTCCCTCGGGGGGGAGTCGTACAATGAGCAGTTCTTC. This chain links TRBV5-1 with TRBJ2-1; 8 nucleotides line up with TRBD2. The CDR3 runs 16 residues. The germline CDR1 and CDR2 sequences are SGHRS and YFSETQ. The V and J ends lost 3 bases and 4 bases, in that order; junction bases with no gene match: 9.

The V gene is TRBV5-5, the J gene TRBJ1-4; D call uncertain. V was trimmed by 0 bases and J by 3 bases, leaving 12 bases between them. This CDR3 region has 16 residues. Germline V gene lookup returns CDR1 SGHKS and CDR2 YYEKEE (reference sequence). CDR3 sequence reads: CASSLALGGSNEKLFF. The CDR3 nucleotides read TGTGCCAGCAGCTTGGCCCTCGGCGGTTCTAATGAAAAACTGTTTTTT. Using reference TRBV5-5 and TRBJ1-4 for the parts outside the CDR3, the full variable domain is DAGVTQSPTHLIKTRGQQVTLRCSPISGHKSVSWYQQVLGQGPQFIFQYYEKEERGRGNFPDRFSARQFPNYSSELNVNALLLGDSALYLCASSLALGGSNEKLFFGSGTQLSVL.

The rearrangement joins TRBV14 to TRBJ2-2, with 11 bases lining up with TRBD1. J gave up 7 bases and V 3 bases, and 7 bases lay outside the gene matches. The CDR3 extends over 16 amino acids. Germline CDR1 and CDR2: SGHDN and FVKESK. CDR3 sequence (DNA): TGTGCCAGCAGCCACCGGGACAGGGGGTTTGGCGGGGAGCTGTTTTTT. Protein sequence: CASSHRDRGFGGELFF.

The chain has TRBV9 and TRBJ1-3; the D gene is possibly TRBD1 (5 bases). Looked up from germline, CDR1 is SGDLS and CDR2 is YYNGEE. The V end lost 0 bases, the J end lost 3 bases, and 13 bases lay between the germline ends. This CDR3 comprises 16 residues. Written as DNA, the CDR3 is TGTGCCAGCAGCGTAGGTTCAGGGCGGTTTGGAAACACCATATATTTT. Its translation is CASSVGSGRFGNTIYF.

The CDR3 reads CASSYDRVGAFF. DNA for the CDR3: TGTGCCAGCAGCTACGACAGGGTAGGAGCTTTCTTT. The rearrangement joins TRBV14 to TRBJ1-1; TRBD1 matches 7 bases. There are 12 residues in the CDR3. The germline gives CDR1 SGHDN, CDR2 FVKESK. V lost 5 bases to trimming and J lost 10 bases; unmatched junction nucleotides: 7.

This chain connects TRBV27 to TRBJ2-3; TRBD2 aligns across 10 bases. Germline assignment: CDR1 MNHEY and CDR2 SMNVEV (reference sequence). This CDR3 has 14 residues. The V gene end was trimmed by 3 bases and the J gene end by 4 bases; junction bases not matched to a gene: 1. The CDR3 spells CASSFGLAADTQYF. Written as DNA, the CDR3 is TGTGCCAGCAGTTTCGGACTAGCGGCAGATACGCAGTATTTT.

This chain links TRBV6-2 or TRBV6-3 with TRBJ1-2; 7 bases fit TRBD1. The CDR3 is 15 amino acids. Germline V gene sequence: CDR1 MNHEY, CDR2 SVGEGT. The V and J ends lost 4 bases and 6 bases, in that order; junction bases with no gene match: 11. This chain's CDR3 is CASSSQSGQVDGYTF. CDR3 DNA: TGTGCCAGCAGTTCTCAATCCGGACAGGTTGATGGCTACACCTTC.

The V gene is TRBV19, the J gene TRBJ1-5; D gene ambiguous. The CDR3 is 11 amino acids. The V and J ends lost 10 bases and 6 bases respectively, with 10 bases between them. Germline V CDR1 and CDR2: LNHDA, SQIVND (reference sequence). The CDR3 reads CATGLPQPQHF. The CDR3 DNA reads as TGTGCCACCGGGTTGCCTCAGCCCCAGCATTTT.

The CDR3 DNA sequence: TGTGCCAGCAGTTTTGCGACAGGGGGTCAGCCCCAGCATTTT. Translation gives CASSFATGGQPQHF. This chain joins TRBV28 and TRBJ1-5; 9 positions agree with TRBD1. The CDR3 sequence is 14 residues long. CDR1 is MDHEN, CDR2 SYDVKM, per germline. The V segment lost 3 bases and the J segment 6 bases; nucleotides outside the gene matches: 3.

The rearrangement uses TRBV7-8 and TRBJ2-5, with a weak D call TRBD2 (5 bases). This CDR3 is built from 14 residues. V was clipped by 1 base and J by 7 bases, with 13 bases between them. Germline-derived CDR1 and CDR2 are SGHVS and FQNEAQ. Here the CDR3 reads CASSLEVGEGTQYF. In DNA form, the CDR3 reads TGTGCCAGCAGCTTAGAGGTGGGAGAGGGGACCCAGTACTTC.

This chain links TRBV6-5 with TRBJ2-7; tentatively, D is TRBD1 (6 bases). Germline V CDR1 and CDR2: MNHEY, SVGAGI. The CDR3 covers 14 residues. V was trimmed by 6 bases and J by 4 bases, leaving 16 bases between them. In nucleotides, the CDR3 is TGTGCCAGCAGCGCATCGACAGGATTGTACGAGCAGTACGTC. Its translation is CASSASTGLYEQYV.

This sequence joins TRBV12-5 and TRBJ1-1, with a weak D call TRBD1 (5 bases). Germline CDR1 reads LGHNT; CDR2 reads FRNRAP. This CDR3 contains 13 residues. V was shortened by 6 bases and J by 4 bases, with 12 bases between the two germline ends. The CDR3 DNA reads as TGTGCTAGTGGCCGGGGGGGGAGCACTGAAGCTTTCTTT. Translating it yields CASGRGGSTEAFF.

The chain employs TRBV4-1 and TRBJ2-1; 9 bases fit TRBD2. J was trimmed by 15 bases and V by 0 bases; bases with no gene match: 3. Germline assignment: CDR1 MGHRA and CDR2 YSYEKL. CDR3 length: 12 residues. The CDR3 spells CASSQELAGLFF. Written as DNA, the CDR3 is TGCGCCAGCAGCCAAGAGCTAGCGGGACTGTTCTTC.

This chain connects TRBV5-5 to TRBJ1-1, with 8 bases that match TRBD1. The trim removed 3 bases at V and 0 bases at J, leaving 1 base unmatched. Germline-derived CDR1 and CDR2 are SGHKS and YYEKEE (reference sequence). The CDR3 spans 14 residues. CDR3: CASSWGQVNTEAFF. CDR3 bases: TGTGCCAGCAGCTGGGGACAGGTGAACACTGAAGCTTTCTTT.

The chain couples TRBV7-9 to TRBJ2-7, with 10 bases that match TRBD2. The J segment lost 6 bases and the V segment lost 3 bases, leaving 8 bases of the junction unmatched. The germline gives CDR1 SEHNR, CDR2 FQNEAQ (reference sequence). The CDR3 runs to 15 residues. In nucleotides, the CDR3 is TGTGCCAGCAGCTTTTTAGGGACTAGCGCGGGCGAGCAGTACTTC. This gives the protein CASSFLGTSAGEQYF.

This clone was seen only a few times. The chain recombines TRBV6-5 with TRBJ2-1; 14 nucleotides match TRBD2. Losses at the gene ends were 4 bases for V and 8 bases for J; bases not matched to a gene: 4. The length of the CDR3 is 15 residues. CDR1 and CDR2 from the germline V gene are MNHEY and SVGAGI. The CDR3 loop is CASSLGLAGVDEQFF. The DNA of the CDR3 is TGTGCCAGCAGTTTGGGACTAGCGGGAGTAGATGAGCAGTTCTTC.

This chain links TRBV6-1 with TRBJ1-2; TRBD1 matches at 9 bases. The CDR3 loop spans 15 amino acids. J gave up 8 bases and V 2 bases, and 9 bases lay outside the gene matches. Germline values: CDR1 MNHNS, CDR2 SASEGT. DNA of the CDR3: TGTGCCAGCAGTGAAAGGGGGACAGGGCTGCGGGGCTACACCTTC. As protein: CASSERGTGLRGYTF.

This chain uses TRBV7-3 with TRBJ1-6; D uncertain. This CDR3 contains 15 residues. Germline V gives CDR1 SGHTA, CDR2 FQGTGA. Between the trimmed V and J ends, which lost 2 bases and 6 bases, there was a span of 11 bases. The CDR3 coding sequence is TGTGCCAGCAGCTTAGAGGGCGGAATTAATTCACCCCTCCACTTT. It encodes CASSLEGGINSPLHF.

CDR3 in DNA: TGTGCCAACAGGGGGACAGGAAACACTGAAGCTTTCTTT. The encoded protein is CANRGTGNTEAFF. V and J are TRBV10-3 and TRBJ1-1, with TRBD1 matching over 8 bases. Germline assignment: CDR1 ENHRY and CDR2 SYGVKD. The CDR3 has 13 residues. The V and J ends lost 10 bases and 2 bases, in that order; junction bases with no gene match: 6.